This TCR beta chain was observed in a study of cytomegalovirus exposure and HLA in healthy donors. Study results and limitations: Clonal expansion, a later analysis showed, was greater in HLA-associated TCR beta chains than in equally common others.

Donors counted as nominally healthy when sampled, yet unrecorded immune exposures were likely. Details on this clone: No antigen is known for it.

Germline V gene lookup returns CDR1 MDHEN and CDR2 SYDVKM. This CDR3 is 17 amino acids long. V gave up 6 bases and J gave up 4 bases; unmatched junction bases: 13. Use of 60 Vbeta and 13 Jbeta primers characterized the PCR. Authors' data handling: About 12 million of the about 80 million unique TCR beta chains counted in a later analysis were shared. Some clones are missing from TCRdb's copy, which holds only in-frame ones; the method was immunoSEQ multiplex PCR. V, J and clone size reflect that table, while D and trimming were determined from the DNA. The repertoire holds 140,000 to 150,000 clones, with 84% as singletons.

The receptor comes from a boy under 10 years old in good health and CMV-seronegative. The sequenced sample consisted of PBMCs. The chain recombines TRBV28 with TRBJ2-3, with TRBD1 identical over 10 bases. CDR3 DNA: TGTGCCAGCAGCTTCTCCGGGACAGGGGAGATTGCAGATACGCAGTATTTT. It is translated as CASSFSGTGEIADTQYF.